This T cell receptor beta chain was captured in a study of regulatory T cells in long-lasting Graves disease. For TCR beta, libraries came from iRepertoire HTBI primers and Arm-PCR of CDR3 regions. TCRdb redid the calling of the multiplex PCR reads with MiXCR, one entry per CDR3 protein. There are 450,000 to 500,000 distinct CDR3 sequences in the sample; roughly 15% occur only once, and less than 15% lies in the top ten. Time point indicated: newly diagnosed GD, antithyroid drugs for less than 3 months. The TCR library used RNA extracted from PBMCs. Patients came from an endocrinology department in Xi'an, China. V was pared by 3 bases and J by 3 bases, with 18 bases between. Germline lookup yields CDR1 MGHRA and CDR2 YSYEKL. This CDR3 has 16 residues. A further study also used this sample, focusing on T cells in Graves' hyperthyroidism and ophthalmopathy.

The receptor's source is a man aged 35 to 55 with Graves disease. The gene calls are TRBV4-1 and TRBJ2-7, with TRBD1 as a possible D gene (6 bases). The specimen comprised peripheral blood mononuclear cells (PBMCs), sampled at new diagnosis, from a patient treated with antithyroid drugs. The CDR3 protein is CASSQSPVGAHYEQYF. The DNA for the CDR3 is TGCGCCAGCAGCCAGTCTCCCGTGGGGGCCCACTACGAGCAGTACTTC.